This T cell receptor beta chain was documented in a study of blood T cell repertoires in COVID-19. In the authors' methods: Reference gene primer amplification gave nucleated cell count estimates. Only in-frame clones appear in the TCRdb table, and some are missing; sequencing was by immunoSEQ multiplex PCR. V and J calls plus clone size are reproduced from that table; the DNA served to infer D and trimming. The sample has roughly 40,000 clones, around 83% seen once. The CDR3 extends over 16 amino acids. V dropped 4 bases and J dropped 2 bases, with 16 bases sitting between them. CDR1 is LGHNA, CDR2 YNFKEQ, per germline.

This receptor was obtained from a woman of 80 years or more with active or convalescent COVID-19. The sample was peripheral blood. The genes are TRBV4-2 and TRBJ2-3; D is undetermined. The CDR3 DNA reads TGTGCCAGCAGCCTAAACTCCGTTCTGCCCACAGATACGCAGTATTTT. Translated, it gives CASSLNSVLPTDTQYF.